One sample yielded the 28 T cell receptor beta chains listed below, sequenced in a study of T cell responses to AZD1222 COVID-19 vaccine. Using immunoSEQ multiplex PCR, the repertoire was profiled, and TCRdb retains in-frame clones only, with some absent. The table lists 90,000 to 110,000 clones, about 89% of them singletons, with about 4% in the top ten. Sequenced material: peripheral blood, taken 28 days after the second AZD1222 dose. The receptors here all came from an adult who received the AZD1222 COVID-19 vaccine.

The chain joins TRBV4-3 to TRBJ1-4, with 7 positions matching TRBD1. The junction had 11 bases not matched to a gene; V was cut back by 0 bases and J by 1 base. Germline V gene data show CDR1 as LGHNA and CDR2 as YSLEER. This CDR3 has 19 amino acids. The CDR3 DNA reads TGCGCCAGCAGCCAAGATCCCCACACAGGGGACGGAACTAATGAAAAACTGTTTTTT. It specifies CASSQDPHTGDGTNEKLFF.

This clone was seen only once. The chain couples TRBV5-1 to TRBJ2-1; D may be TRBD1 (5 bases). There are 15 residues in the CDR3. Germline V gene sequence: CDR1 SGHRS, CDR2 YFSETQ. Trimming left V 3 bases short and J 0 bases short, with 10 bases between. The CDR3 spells CASSSGLSSYNEQFF. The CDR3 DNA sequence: TGCGCCAGCAGCTCAGGGCTAAGCTCCTACAATGAGCAGTTCTTC.

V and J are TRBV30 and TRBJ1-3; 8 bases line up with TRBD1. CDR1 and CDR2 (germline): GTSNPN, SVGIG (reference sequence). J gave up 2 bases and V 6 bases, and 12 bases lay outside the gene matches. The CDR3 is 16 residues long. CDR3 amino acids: CACDRGTGITGNTIYF. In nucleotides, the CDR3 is TGTGCCTGCGACAGGGGAACGGGTATAACTGGAAACACCATATATTTT.

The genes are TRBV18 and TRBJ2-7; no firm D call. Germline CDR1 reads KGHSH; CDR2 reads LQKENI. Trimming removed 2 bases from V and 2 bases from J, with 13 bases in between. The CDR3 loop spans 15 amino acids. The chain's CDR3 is CASSPKTGPAYEQYF. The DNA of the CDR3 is TGTGCCAGCTCACCAAAAACCGGCCCAGCCTACGAGCAGTACTTC.

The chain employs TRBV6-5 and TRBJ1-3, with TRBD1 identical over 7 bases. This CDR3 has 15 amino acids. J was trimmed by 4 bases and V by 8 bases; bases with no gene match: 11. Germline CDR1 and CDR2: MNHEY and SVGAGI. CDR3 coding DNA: TGTGCCAGCTCCTCAGGGGGGCCTGCCGGAAACACCATATATTTT. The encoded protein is CASSSGGPAGNTIYF.

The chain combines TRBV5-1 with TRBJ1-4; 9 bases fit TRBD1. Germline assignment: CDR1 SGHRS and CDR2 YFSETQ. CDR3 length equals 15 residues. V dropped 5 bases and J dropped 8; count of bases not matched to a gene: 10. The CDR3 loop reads CASRKGDRDYEKLFF. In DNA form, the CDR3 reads TGCGCCAGCAGAAAGGGGGACAGGGATTACGAAAAACTGTTTTTT.

The CDR3 is CASKLSWQGDGGYTF. The CDR3 DNA is TGTGCCAGCAAGTTATCGTGGCAGGGAGACGGTGGCTACACCTTC. The V gene is TRBV6-5, the J gene TRBJ1-2; a possible D gene is TRBD1 (5 bases). CDR3 length: 15 amino acids. The V and J ends lost 7 bases and 7 bases respectively, with 22 bases between them. The V gene's germline CDR1 is MNHEY and CDR2 SVGAGI.

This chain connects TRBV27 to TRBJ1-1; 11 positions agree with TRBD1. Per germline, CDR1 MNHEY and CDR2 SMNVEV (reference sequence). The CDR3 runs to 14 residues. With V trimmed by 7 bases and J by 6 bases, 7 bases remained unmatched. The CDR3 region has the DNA TGTGCCAGCAATGTCCGGACAGGGGGCCCTGAAGCTTTCTTT. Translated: CASNVRTGGPEAFF.

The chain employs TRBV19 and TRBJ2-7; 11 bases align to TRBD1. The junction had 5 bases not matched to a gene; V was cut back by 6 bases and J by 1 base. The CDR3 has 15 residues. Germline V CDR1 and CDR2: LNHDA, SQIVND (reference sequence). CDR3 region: CASSPGQGVSYEQYF. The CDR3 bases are TGTGCCAGTAGCCCGGGACAGGGGGTATCCTACGAGCAGTACTTC.

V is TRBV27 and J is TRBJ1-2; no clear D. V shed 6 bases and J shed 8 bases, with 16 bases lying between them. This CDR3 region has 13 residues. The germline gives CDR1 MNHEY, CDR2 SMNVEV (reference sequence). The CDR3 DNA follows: TGTGCCAGCAGCTTTCGGGTGGGCGACGGCTACACCTTC. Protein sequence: CASSFRVGDGYTF.

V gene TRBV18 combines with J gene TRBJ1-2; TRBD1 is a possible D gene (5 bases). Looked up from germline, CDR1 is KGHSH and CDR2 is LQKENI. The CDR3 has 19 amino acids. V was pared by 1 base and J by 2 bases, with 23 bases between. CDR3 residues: CASSPLVQDNRFGNYGYTF. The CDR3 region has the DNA TGTGCCAGCTCACCACTTGTTCAGGACAATCGGTTTGGGAACTATGGCTACACCTTC.

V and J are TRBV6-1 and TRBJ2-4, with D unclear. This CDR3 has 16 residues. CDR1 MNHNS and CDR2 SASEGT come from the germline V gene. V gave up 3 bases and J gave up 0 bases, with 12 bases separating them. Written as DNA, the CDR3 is TGTGCCAGCAGTGATGTCCGGATACTAGCCAAAAACATTCAGTACTTC. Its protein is CASSDVRILAKNIQYF.

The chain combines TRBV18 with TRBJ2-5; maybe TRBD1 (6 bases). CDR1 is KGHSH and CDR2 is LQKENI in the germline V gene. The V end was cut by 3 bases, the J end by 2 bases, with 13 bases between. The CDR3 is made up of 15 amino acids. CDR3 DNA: TGTGCCAGCTCACCTCAACAGGGAACTCAAGAGACCCAGTACTTC. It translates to CASSPQQGTQETQYF.

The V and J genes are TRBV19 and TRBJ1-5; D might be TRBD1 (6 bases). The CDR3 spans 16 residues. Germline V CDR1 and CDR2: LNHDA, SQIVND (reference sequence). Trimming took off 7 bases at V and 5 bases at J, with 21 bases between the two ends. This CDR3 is CASTPPPGQGYQPQHF. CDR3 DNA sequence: TGTGCCAGTACCCCTCCCCCGGGACAAGGATATCAGCCCCAGCATTTT.

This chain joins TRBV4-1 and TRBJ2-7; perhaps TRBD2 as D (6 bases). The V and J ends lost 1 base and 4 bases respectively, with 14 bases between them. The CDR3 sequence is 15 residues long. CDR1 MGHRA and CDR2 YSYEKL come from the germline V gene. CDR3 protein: CASSQATSNFYEQYF. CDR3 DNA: TGCGCCAGCAGCCAAGCGACTAGTAACTTTTACGAGCAGTACTTC.

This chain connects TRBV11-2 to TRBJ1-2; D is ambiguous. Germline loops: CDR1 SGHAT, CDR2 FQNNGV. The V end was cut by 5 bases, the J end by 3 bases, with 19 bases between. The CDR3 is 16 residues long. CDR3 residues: CASSHGVQAFHYGYTF. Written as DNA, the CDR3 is TGTGCCAGCAGCCATGGGGTCCAGGCCTTCCACTATGGCTACACCTTC.

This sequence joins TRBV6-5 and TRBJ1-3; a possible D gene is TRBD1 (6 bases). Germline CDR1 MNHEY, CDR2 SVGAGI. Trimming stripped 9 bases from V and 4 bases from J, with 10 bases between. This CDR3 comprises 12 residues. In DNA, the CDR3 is TGTGCCAGTAGACAGGTGGGAAACACCATATATTTT. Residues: CASRQVGNTIYF.

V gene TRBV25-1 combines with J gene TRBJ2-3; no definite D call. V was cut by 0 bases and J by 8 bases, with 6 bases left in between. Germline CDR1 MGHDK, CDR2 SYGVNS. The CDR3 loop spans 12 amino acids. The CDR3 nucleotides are TGTGCCAGCAGTGAATACAGTGTTACGCAGTATTTT. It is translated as CASSEYSVTQYF.

CDR3 sequence (DNA): TGTGCCAGCAGCCTTTCATCCGGGACAGATTACGGCTACACCTTC. Translation gives CASSLSSGTDYGYTF. This chain joins TRBV3-1 (or the pseudogene TRBV3-2) and TRBJ1-2; 7 bases are a match to TRBD1. CDR3 length: 15 residues. Losses at the gene ends were 4 bases for V and 8 bases for J; bases not matched to a gene: 13. The V gene's germline CDR1 is LGHDT and CDR2 YNNKEL (reference sequence).

CDR3 DNA: TGTGCCAGCAGTTATAGCGCCAACACTGAAGCTTTCTTT. Translated: CASSYSANTEAFF. V and J are TRBV6-2 or TRBV6-3 and TRBJ1-1; D is undetermined. Trimming took 3 bases from V and 2 from J, leaving 7 bases between them. Germline CDR1 MNHEY, CDR2 SVGEGT. The CDR3 contains 13 residues.

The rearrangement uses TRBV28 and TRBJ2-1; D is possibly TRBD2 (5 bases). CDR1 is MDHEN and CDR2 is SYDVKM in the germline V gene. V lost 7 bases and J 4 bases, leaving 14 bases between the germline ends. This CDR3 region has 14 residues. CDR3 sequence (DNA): TGTGCCAGCACCGTCACACGAGGGTACAATGAGCAGTTCTTC. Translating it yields CASTVTRGYNEQFF.

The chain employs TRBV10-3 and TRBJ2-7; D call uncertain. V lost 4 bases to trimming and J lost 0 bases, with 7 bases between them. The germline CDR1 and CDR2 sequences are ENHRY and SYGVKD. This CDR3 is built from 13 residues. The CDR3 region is CAISAGSSYEQYF. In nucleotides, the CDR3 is TGTGCCATCAGTGCAGGAAGCTCCTACGAGCAGTACTTC.

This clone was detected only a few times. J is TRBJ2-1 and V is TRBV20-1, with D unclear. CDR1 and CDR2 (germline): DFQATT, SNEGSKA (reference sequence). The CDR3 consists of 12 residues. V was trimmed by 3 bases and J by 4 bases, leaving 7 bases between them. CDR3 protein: CSASGKYNEQFF. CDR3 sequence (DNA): TGCAGTGCTAGTGGAAAATACAATGAGCAGTTCTTC.

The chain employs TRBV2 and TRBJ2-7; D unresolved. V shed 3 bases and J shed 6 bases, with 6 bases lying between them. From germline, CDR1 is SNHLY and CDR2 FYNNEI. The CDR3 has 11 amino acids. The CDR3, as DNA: TGTGCCAGCAGTGACCCCCTCGAGCAGTACTTC. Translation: CASSDPLEQYF.

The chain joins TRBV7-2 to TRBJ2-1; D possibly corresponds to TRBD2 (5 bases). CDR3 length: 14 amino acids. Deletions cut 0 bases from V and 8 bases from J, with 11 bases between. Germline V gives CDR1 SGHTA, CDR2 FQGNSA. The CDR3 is CASSLASDSYEQFF. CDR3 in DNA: TGTGCCAGCAGCTTAGCGTCGGACTCCTATGAGCAGTTCTTC.

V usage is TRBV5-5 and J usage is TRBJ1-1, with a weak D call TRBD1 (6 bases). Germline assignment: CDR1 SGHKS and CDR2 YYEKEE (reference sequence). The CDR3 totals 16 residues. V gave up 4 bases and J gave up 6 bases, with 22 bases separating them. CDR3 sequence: CASSPGITGAQAEAFF. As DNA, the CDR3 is TGTGCCAGCAGCCCTGGGATTACGGGGGCGCAGGCTGAAGCTTTCTTT.

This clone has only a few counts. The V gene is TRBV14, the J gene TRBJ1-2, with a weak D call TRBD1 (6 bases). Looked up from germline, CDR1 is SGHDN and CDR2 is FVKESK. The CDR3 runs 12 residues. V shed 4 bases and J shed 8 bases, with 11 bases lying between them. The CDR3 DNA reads TGTGCCAGCAGCCCCTCAAGGGGGGGCTACACCTTC. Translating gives CASSPSRGGYTF.

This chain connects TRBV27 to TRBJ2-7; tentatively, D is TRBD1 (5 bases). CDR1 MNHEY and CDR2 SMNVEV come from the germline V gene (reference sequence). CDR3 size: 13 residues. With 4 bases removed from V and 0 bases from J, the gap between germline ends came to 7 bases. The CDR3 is CASSSRASYEQYF. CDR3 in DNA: TGTGCCAGCAGTTCCAGGGCCTCCTACGAGCAGTACTTC.